This entry lists 5 T cell receptor beta chains sequenced from one sample in a study of PD-1 and CTLA-4 blockade in melanoma. The repertoire was sequenced with immunoSEQ multiplex PCR; TCRdb's copy has only in-frame clones and lacks some. The table has 25,000 to 35,000 clones, about 91% seen once. The specimen was CD8+ T cells from peripheral blood, collected from a patient given anti-PD-1 treatment. The receptor source for this set is a human donor with melanoma.

The chain's CDR3 is CASRFTPRVRINTEAFF. CDR3 bases: TGTGCCAGCAGGTTCACCCCCAGGGTGAGGATTAACACTGAAGCTTTCTTT. This chain connects TRBV28 to TRBJ1-1, with D possibly being TRBD1 (5 bases). Germline CDR1 MDHEN, CDR2 SYDVKM. Trimming removed 6 bases at V and 2 bases at J, with 22 bases between. The CDR3 is 17 amino acids.

The chain couples TRBV9 to TRBJ2-6; D call uncertain. The CDR3 covers 17 residues. CDR1 SGDLS and CDR2 YYNGEE come from the germline V gene. V lost 0 bases and J 0 bases, leaving 10 bases between the germline ends. CDR3 in amino acids: CASSVGPFGSGANVLTF. The CDR3 coding sequence is TGTGCCAGCAGCGTAGGGCCTTTTGGCTCTGGGGCCAACGTCCTGACTTTC. Complete variable domain (other parts from reference TRBV9 and TRBJ2-6): DSGVTQTPKHLITATGQRVTLRCSPRSGDLSVYWYQQSLDQGLQFLIQYYNGEERAKGNILERFSAQQFPDLHSELNLSSLELGDSALYFCASSVGPFGSGANVLTFGAGSRLTVL.

The V call is TRBV11-2, the J call TRBJ2-7; TRBD1 agrees at 9 bases. Germline CDR1 is SGHAT and CDR2 is FQNNGV. Unmatched junction bases numbered 8, after V lost 0 bases and J lost 5 bases. This CDR3 has 16 residues. The CDR3 sequence: CASSLETGTGFDEQYF. The DNA for the CDR3 is TGTGCCAGCAGCTTAGAGACCGGGACAGGGTTCGACGAGCAGTACTTC.

The CDR3 bases are TGCGCCAGCAGTCAATCTGGGACTCTGACAGATACGCAGTATTTT. Protein sequence: CASSQSGTLTDTQYF. The chain carries TRBV23-1 and TRBJ2-3, with D maybe TRBD2 (6 bases). TRBV23-1 is noted as an ORF with a role that remains uncertain. The CDR3 extends over 15 amino acids. V shed 0 bases and J shed 3 bases, with 10 bases lying between them.

The J gene is TRBJ2-2, the V gene TRBV5-1; a weak D match, TRBD1 (5 bases). V lost 0 bases and J lost 1, with 7 bases in between. CDR3 size: 15 residues. Per germline, CDR1 SGHRS and CDR2 YFSETQ. The CDR3 protein is CASSLAGRNTGELFF. In DNA form, the CDR3 reads TGCGCCAGCAGCTTGGCAGGGCGGAACACCGGGGAGCTGTTTTTT. The whole variable domain, filled in from reference TRBV5-1 and TRBJ2-2, reads KAGVTQTPRYLIKTRGQQVTLSCSPISGHRSVSWYQQTPGQGLQFLFEYFSETQRNKGNFPGRFSGRQFSNSRSEMNVSTLELGDSALYLCASSLAGRNTGELFFGEGSRLTVL.